This T cell receptor (beta chain) is from a study of T cell clones after liver transplantation. Germline V gene lookup returns CDR1 SGHRS and CDR2 YFSETQ. V lost 1 base to trimming and J lost 1 base; unmatched junction nucleotides: 13. This CDR3 has 18 amino acids. Profiling relied on immunoSEQ multiplex PCR, and the TCRdb table lists in-frame clones only, not all of them. The top ten clones hold approximately 0.84% of a sample with about 120,000 clones, 75% to 95% of them seen once. The specimen was CD4+ T cells from blood, collected 12 months after liver transplant. This sequence joins TRBV5-1 and TRBJ1-1, with TRBD1 matching 7 bases. The receptor was isolated from a human patient who received a liver transplant. Some T cells could come from the graft donor. The CDR3 reads CASSLWLGTALSNTEAFF. Here the CDR3 DNA reads TGCGCCAGCAGCTTGTGGTTGGGGACAGCTCTATCGAACACTGAAGCTTTCTTT.